The 4 T cell receptor beta chains reported below all come from one sample, sequenced in a study of cytomegalovirus exposure and HLA in healthy donors. It was with 60 Vbeta and 13 Jbeta primers that the PCR ran. The method was immunoSEQ multiplex PCR; TCRdb's version includes in-frame clones alone and lacks a portion of them. The sample lists about 140,000 clones; approximately 84% were seen once. Sequenced material: PBMCs. These receptors were obtained from a woman in her thirties or forties in good health and CMV-seronegative.

V and J are TRBV7-2 and TRBJ2-7, with a tentative D call TRBD2 (6 bases). The germline V and J ends were trimmed by 3 bases and 7 bases, with 16 bases remaining between them. Per germline, CDR1 SGHTA and CDR2 FQGNSA. This CDR3 has 14 residues. DNA of the CDR3: TGTGCCAGCAGCTTTTACCGGAGCGGGTCGGAGCAGTACTTC. Its translation is CASSFYRSGSEQYF. Full variable domain (missing parts from reference TRBV7-2 and TRBJ2-7): GAGVSQSPSNKVTEKGKDVELRCDPISGHTALYWYRQSLGQGLEFLIYFQGNSAPDKSGLPSDRFSAERTGGSVSTLTIQRTQQEDSAVYLCASSFYRSGSEQYFGPGTRLTVT.

The genes are TRBV28 and TRBJ2-7; 8 bases agree with TRBD2. Germline V lookup: CDR1 MDHEN, CDR2 SYDVKM. The CDR3 spans 15 residues. Losses at the gene ends were 7 bases for V and 0 bases for J; bases not matched to a gene: 8. The CDR3 is CASNLAGRSSYEQYF. The DNA of the CDR3 is TGTGCCAGCAACCTAGCGGGCAGGAGCTCCTACGAGCAGTACTTC.

The chain has TRBV5-1 and TRBJ2-1; 8 bases are shared with TRBD2. The V gene end was trimmed by 4 bases and the J gene end by 10 bases; junction bases not matched to a gene: 16. CDR1 SGHRS and CDR2 YFSETQ come from the germline V gene. CDR3 length: 16 amino acids. CDR3 DNA sequence: TGCGCCAGCAGCCCGGATCCCAGCGGGAGTGTACGGGAGCAGTTCTTC. It codes for CASSPDPSGSVREQFF.

This rearrangement joins TRBV5-1 to TRBJ1-4; D ambiguous. The CDR3 has 13 residues. The germline V and J ends were trimmed by 4 bases and 6 bases, with 10 bases remaining between them. Germline loops: CDR1 SGHRS, CDR2 YFSETQ. CDR3 region: CASSPSSYEKLFF. The CDR3 bases are TGCGCCAGCAGCCCAAGCTCCTATGAAAAACTGTTTTTT.